Listed here are 16 T cell receptor beta chains from one sample, sequenced in a study of T cell changes during pregnancy in multiple sclerosis. Measured with immunoSEQ multiplex PCR; TCRdb has only the in-frame clones, and not every one. This sample has about 99,000 clones, with approximately 93% found just once. The material was peripheral blood, obtained after pregnancy. These TCRs come from a female donor with multiple sclerosis, enrolled in a pregnancy study.

The chain uses TRBV5-5 and TRBJ2-7; 7 bases agree with TRBD1. The length of the CDR3 is 14 residues. CDR1 is SGHKS, CDR2 YYEKEE, per germline (reference sequence). The V segment lost 2 bases and the J segment 4 bases; nucleotides outside the gene matches: 6. CDR3 region: CASSFSQGIYEQYF. DNA of the CDR3: TGTGCCAGCAGCTTCTCACAGGGGATATACGAGCAGTACTTC.

The V and J genes are TRBV15 and TRBJ2-7, with D perhaps TRBD1 (6 bases). The CDR3 extends over 12 amino acids. Trimming left V 1 base short and J 5 bases short, with 6 bases between. Germline V gives CDR1 LNHNV, CDR2 YYDKDF (reference sequence). CDR3: CATSRAGDEQYF. In DNA, the CDR3 is TGTGCCACCAGCAGAGCAGGGGACGAGCAGTACTTC.

The chain carries TRBV5-6 and TRBJ1-2; 10 nucleotides agree with TRBD1. Germline-derived CDR1 and CDR2 are SGHDT and YYEEEE. The V gene end was trimmed by 3 bases and the J gene end by 4 bases; junction bases not matched to a gene: 6. The CDR3 spans 15 residues. The chain's CDR3 is CASSSGTGALYGYTF. In nucleotides, the CDR3 is TGTGCCAGCAGCTCCGGGACAGGGGCACTCTATGGCTACACCTTC.

The chain uses TRBV6-1 and TRBJ2-7, with D perhaps matching TRBD1 (6 bases). V lost 3 bases and J 6 bases, leaving 12 bases between the germline ends. CDR3 length: 13 residues. CDR1 MNHNS and CDR2 SASEGT come from the germline V gene. In DNA, the CDR3 is TGTGCCAGCAGTGATGGAACAGGGCGCGAGCAGTACTTC. Translating it yields CASSDGTGREQYF.

CDR3: CASSSGTSALGTQYF. CDR3 coding DNA: TGTGCCAGCAGCTCCGGGACTAGCGCATTGGGTACGCAGTATTTT. V and J are TRBV28 and TRBJ2-3; TRBD2 matches 10 bases. Germline V gene sequence: CDR1 MDHEN, CDR2 SYDVKM. CDR3 length equals 15 residues. V shed 6 bases and J 8 bases; nucleotides not matched to a gene: 11.

This clone has just one count. The rearrangement uses TRBV6-5 and TRBJ2-7, with 9 bases aligning to TRBD2. The CDR3 loop spans 16 amino acids. CDR1 is MNHEY and CDR2 is SVGAGI in the germline V gene. Trimming at V came to 4 bases and at J to 3 bases, leaving 10 bases not matched to a gene. The CDR3 DNA reads TGTGCCAGCAGTTTGGGTAGCGGGAGCGGGGGCTACGAGCAGTACTTC. Amino acid sequence: CASSLGSGSGGYEQYF.

V is TRBV7-2 and J is TRBJ2-2, with D possibly TRBD1 on 6 matching bases. Trimming cost V 0 bases and J 6 bases, with 14 bases left between them. The CDR3 sequence is 16 residues long. Germline V gene sequence: CDR1 SGHTA, CDR2 FQGNSA. The CDR3 sequence is CASSLAGQGSAGELFF. In nucleotides, the CDR3 is TGTGCCAGCAGCTTAGCGGGGCAGGGGAGCGCCGGGGAGCTGTTTTTT.

V and J are TRBV7-2 and TRBJ2-3; no definite D call. The CDR3 loop spans 14 amino acids. The V and J ends lost 1 base and 0 bases respectively, with 5 bases between them. CDR1 is SGHTA, CDR2 FQGNSA, per germline. The DNA for the CDR3 is TGTGCCAGCAGCTTAGTGGGCAGCACAGATACGCAGTATTTT. Its translation: CASSLVGSTDTQYF. Using reference TRBV7-2 and TRBJ2-3 for the parts outside the CDR3, the full variable domain is GAGVSQSPSNKVTEKGKDVELRCDPISGHTALYWYRQSLGQGLEFLIYFQGNSAPDKSGLPSDRFSAERTGGSVSTLTIQRTQQEDSAVYLCASSLVGSTDTQYFGPGTRLTVL.

The chain couples TRBV27 to TRBJ2-1; 14 nucleotides agree with TRBD2. CDR3 length equals 15 residues. Per germline, CDR1 MNHEY and CDR2 SMNVEV (reference sequence). The ends lost 5 bases at V and 10 bases at J; junction bases unmatched: 7. DNA for the CDR3: TGTGCCAGCAGTCCGGGACTAGCGGGAGCGTGGGAGCAGTTCTTC. Residues: CASSPGLAGAWEQFF.

The chain uses TRBV7-2 and TRBJ2-7, with TRBD1 matching 7 bases. Germline V lookup: CDR1 SGHTA, CDR2 FQGNSA. V was pared by 5 bases and J by 3 bases, with 4 bases of the junction left unmatched. This CDR3 comprises 13 residues. CDR3 region: CASSPNRGYEQYF. In DNA form, the CDR3 reads TGTGCCAGCAGCCCCAACAGGGGCTACGAGCAGTACTTC. Complete variable domain (other parts from reference TRBV7-2 and TRBJ2-7): GAGVSQSPSNKVTEKGKDVELRCDPISGHTALYWYRQSLGQGLEFLIYFQGNSAPDKSGLPSDRFSAERTGGSVSTLTIQRTQQEDSAVYLCASSPNRGYEQYFGPGTRLTVT.

The CDR3: CASSLFDSPYEQYF. The CDR3 nucleotides read TGTGCCAGCAGCTTGTTTGACAGTCCCTACGAGCAGTACTTC. The V call is TRBV13, the J call TRBJ2-7; D might be TRBD1 (5 bases). Germline CDR1 PRHDT, CDR2 FYEKMQ (reference sequence). V was cut by 3 bases and J by 2 bases, with 11 bases left in between. The CDR3 has 14 residues.

Only one count was recorded for this clone. The genes are TRBV5-1 and TRBJ2-7; 7 positions agree with TRBD2. Germline lookup yields CDR1 SGHRS and CDR2 YFSETQ. The length of the CDR3 is 15 residues. V was pared by 4 bases and J by 5 bases, with 12 bases of the junction left unmatched. In DNA form, the CDR3 reads TGCGCCAGCAGCATACGGGGACTATTGGGCAACGAGCAGTACTTC. Translated, it gives CASSIRGLLGNEQYF.

V and J are TRBV5-6 and TRBJ1-1; D possibly corresponds to TRBD1 (6 bases). Looked up from germline, CDR1 is SGHDT and CDR2 is YYEEEE. The CDR3 is 14 residues long. V was shortened by 4 bases and J by 6 bases, with 16 bases between the two germline ends. The DNA of the CDR3 is TGTGCCAGCAGCCCGGGGGGGCGGGTACCTGAAGCTTTCTTT. Its translation: CASSPGGRVPEAFF.

V usage is TRBV5-6 and J usage is TRBJ2-5; 12 bases are a match to TRBD1. This CDR3 has 17 amino acids. The junction had 8 bases not matched to a gene; V was cut back by 1 base and J by 4 bases. Per the germline V gene, CDR1 is SGHDT and CDR2 is YYEEEE. This chain's CDR3 is CASSLTAGTGGRETQYF. CDR3 DNA sequence: TGTGCCAGCAGCTTGACAGCCGGGACAGGGGGCAGAGAGACCCAGTACTTC.

This clone occurred once. The rearrangement joins TRBV5-5 to TRBJ2-1; D is possibly TRBD2 (6 bases). CDR3 size: 15 residues. With 2 bases removed from V and 3 bases from J, the gap between germline ends came to 12 bases. Germline CDR1 and CDR2: SGHKS and YYEKEE (reference sequence). Here the CDR3 reads CASSLAAGNYNEQFF. CDR3 sequence (DNA): TGTGCCAGCAGCTTAGCGGCGGGAAACTACAATGAGCAGTTCTTC.

V gene TRBV18 combines with J gene TRBJ2-7; TRBD1 matches 7 bases. CDR1 is KGHSH, CDR2 LQKENI, per germline. V gave up 1 base and J gave up 6 bases; unmatched junction bases: 6. There are 14 residues in the CDR3. The chain's CDR3 is CASSPQGAVAEQYF. CDR3 DNA sequence: TGTGCCAGCTCACCACAGGGGGCTGTCGCCGAGCAGTACTTC.